The table lists the clone carrying this TCR beta chain with a few counts. TCRdb ran MiXCR on the reads and lists one entry per CDR3 protein. The sample lists 8,500 or so distinct CDR3 sequences, 20% to 30% occurring once. This specimen comes from a study of liver allograft versus peripheral blood T cells. Study overall: Intrahepatic T cell receptor repertoires from transplanted livers were compared against repertoires in recipients' peripheral blood.

V lost 5 bases, J lost 0 bases, and 13 bases lay in between. This CDR3 is built from 15 residues. Germline CDR1 is MNHEY and CDR2 is SMNVEV (reference sequence). The chain uses TRBV27 and TRBJ2-5; maybe TRBD1 (6 bases). The TCR originated in a human patient who had a liver transplant. Part of the T cells may come from the graft donor. CDR3 sequence: CASSVQGSYQETQYF. DNA of the CDR3: TGTGCCAGCAGTGTACAGGGTTCCTACCAAGAGACCCAGTACTTC.